What follows describes a single TCR beta chain. Original handling: Cell counts per sample came from amplifying reference gene primers. Here immunoSEQ multiplex PCR was the method, and the copy in TCRdb shows in-frame clones only, minus some. The V and J calls and the clone size are those of that table, but D and trimming were determined from the DNA. This sample has roughly 40,000 clones; approximately 90% occur once, and the top ten carry roughly 5.2%. This CDR3 has 12 amino acids. Per the germline V gene, CDR1 is SGHDT and CDR2 is YYEEEE. The ends were cut back, 0 bases at V and 7 bases at J, with 4 bases in the middle. This sample was taken from a study of blood T cell repertoires in COVID-19. Whole-study context: Sites across the United States, Italy and Spain contributed samples from acute and convalescent COVID-19. T cells, B-cell-depleted T cells, or PBMCs supplied cDNA or gDNA.

The source material was peripheral blood. V and J are TRBV5-6 and TRBJ1-4; D gene uncertain. The sequence was obtained from a human donor in a cohort sampled during active COVID-19. Here the CDR3 reads CASSLGREKLFF. The CDR3 nucleotides read TGTGCCAGCAGCTTGGGTCGTGAAAAACTGTTTTTT.